This TCR beta chain was found in a study of chemoradiotherapy in HPV16-positive cancers. Study details: Candidate HPV-specific clones and shared TCR motifs came from a couple of HPV16-positive patients. General study points: Candidate HPV-specific clones and E7-related TCR motifs grew in tumor during treatment. For HPV16-positive patients, expanding HPV-responsive T cells associated with longer recurrence-free survival.

Note on this clone: Antigen unknown.

The assay was immunoSEQ multiplex PCR, and TCRdb's table has in-frame clones only and misses some. Among around 30,000 clones listed, around 93% were seen once. Repertoires were sampled repeatedly during chemoradiotherapy. The starting material was blood, obtained from a patient who underwent chemoradiotherapy. The sequence was obtained from a human donor with HPV-associated anogenital cancer.

The CDR3 region has the DNA TGTGCCAGCCGAGGACAGGGGAGGTATGGCTACACCTTC. This sequence encodes CASRGQGRYGYTF. The chain carries TRBV27 and TRBJ1-2, with 9 bases fitting TRBD1. Germline V gene lookup returns CDR1 MNHEY and CDR2 SMNVEV (reference sequence). The V and J ends lost 8 bases and 5 bases, in that order; junction bases with no gene match: 6. This CDR3 has 13 amino acids.